Shown below are 3 T cell receptor beta chains from a single sample sequenced in a study of blood T cell repertoires in COVID-19. Profiled with immunoSEQ multiplex PCR; TCRdb holds only in-frame clones, not every one. The sample carries around 160,000 clones, roughly 84% recorded once. Input material: PBMCs or T cells enriched from blood (not recorded which). The receptors were gathered from a woman aged 50 to 60 who had been exposed to COVID-19.

This chain joins TRBV5-5 and TRBJ2-7; 7 bases are a match to TRBD1. From germline, CDR1 is SGHKS and CDR2 YYEKEE (reference sequence). V lost 4 bases to trimming and J lost 2 bases; unmatched junction nucleotides: 6. This CDR3 has 14 amino acids. The CDR3 coding sequence is TGTGCCAGCAGCCCCGTGGACAGGCCCTACGAGCAGTACTTC. Amino acids: CASSPVDRPYEQYF. The variable domain in full, completed from reference TRBV5-5 and TRBJ2-7, reads DAGVTQSPTHLIKTRGQQVTLRCSPISGHKSVSWYQQVLGQGPQFIFQYYEKEERGRGNFPDRFSARQFPNYSSELNVNALLLGDSALYLCASSPVDRPYEQYFGPGTRLTVT.

J is TRBJ1-2 and V is TRBV24-1, with TRBD1 matching over 11 bases. Germline CDR1 reads KGHDR; CDR2 reads SFDVKD. The CDR3 spans 13 residues. V gave up 5 bases and J gave up 6 bases; unmatched junction bases: 1. The CDR3 coding sequence is TGTGCCACCAGTGCGGGACAGGGGGATGGCTACACCTTC. It yields the protein CATSAGQGDGYTF.

The sample holds a few counts of this clone. The CDR3 region has the DNA TGTGCCAGCAGCCCAGATGGACAGCAGAATCAGCCCCAGCATTTT. It yields the protein CASSPDGQQNQPQHF. The rearrangement links TRBV4-2 to TRBJ1-5; tentative D call: TRBD1 (6 bases). This CDR3 has 15 residues. Germline CDR1 and CDR2: LGHNA and YNFKEQ. The V end lost 4 bases, the J end lost 4 bases, and 14 bases lay between the germline ends.